This TCR beta chain was obtained from a study of T cell responses to AZD1222 COVID-19 vaccine (dated by TCRdb to about 2021). At the level of the whole study: AZD1222 recipients whose second dose came at about 4 weeks and those whose second dose came at about 12 weeks were combined into one group, since spike-specific TCR depth and breadth did not differ between the two schedules. TCR sequencing covered over 230 trial participants: 200 to 220 given two doses of AZD1222 and approximately 26 given two doses of MenACWY control vaccine. Trial participants were enrolled by age into subgroups of 18-55, 56-69 and 70-plus years, and around 150, 29 and 61 TCR-sequenced participants, respectively, were included in these subgroups. Study-wide findings and limitations: Spike-specific TCR breadth and depth rose significantly after two AZD1222 doses compared with day 0 and with MenACWY recipients. Because no day 14 peak-response samples were available, the repertoires could be characterized only after the peak T cell response. The whole spike protein was spanned by vaccine-associated CD4 TCRs, and dominant responses were seen in regions 160-218 and 743-854. Conclusions about previously exposed vaccinees were limited because only a handful of AZD1222 recipients were SARS-CoV-2 seropositive at baseline. Participants were mostly white British, with more females than males. The authors suggested clonal diversity may have been underestimated. In the small 56-69-year group, the increase in depth fell short of significance, most likely because of low power. Nearly half of unique spike-specific TCRs reportedly recognized epitopes outside regions mutated in the B.1.351 and B.1.1.7 variants.

The CDR3 regions of human TCRbeta chains were analyzed by immunosequencing. The study's processing was this. Repertoire TCRs were matched against a reference library of SARS-CoV-2-specific TCRs generated with the MIRA antigen-specificity platform. Breadth meant the fraction of unique TCRs that were SARS-CoV-2-associated, whereas depth meant the fraction of total T cells that were SARS-CoV-2-associated. Using the MIRA data, every spike-specific TCR was mapped to the spike region that the TCR reacted to and assigned to either a CD4 or a CD8 class. Log10-transformed breadth and depth values were compared by one-way ANOVA with Sidak's multiple comparisons tests. TCRdb retrieved this table from immuneACCESS and kept in-frame rearrangements only. Not all clones are present; in checked studies, unresolved V genes account for under half, and no reason is known for the remainder. Clone size and V and J calls were adopted from that table, with D and trimming inferred from the DNA. The sample table shows approximately 140,000 clones, and around 89% are seen once. Clones ranked in the top ten supply around 4.9% of the sample.

With respect to this clone: The specificity of this receptor is unknown. No much larger clonotype is one base removed from it; base qualities were not supplied.

CDR1 and CDR2, looked up from the germline V gene, are MDHEN and SYDVKM. The CDR3 contains 16 residues, cysteine and phenylalanine counted. Only the CDR3 DNA is retained, 48 bases long and in frame from the first base. Germline trimming: 6 bases from V, 7 bases from J; junction bases outside gene matches: 11. Sample time point, as interpreted from the label and publication: baseline before first vaccination. The vaccinee samples were drawn from two UK trials, COV001 and COV002, one of which was a single-blind randomized controlled phase 2/3 trial testing AZD1222 (ChAdOx1 nCoV-19) in healthy adults. Trial participant PBMC samples were collected at day 0 and day 28 after the second dose for TCRbeta chain sequencing.

The TCR comes from an adult in good health. The rearranged chain carries TRBV28 and TRBJ2-1, and 11 junction bases match TRBD2. The starting material was peripheral blood, obtained on day 0 of AZD1222 vaccination. The CDR3 corresponds to CASRSLLAGAYNEQFF. The DNA sequence is given as TGTGCCAGCAGGTCTCTACTAGCGGGAGCGTATAATGAGCAGTTCTTC.